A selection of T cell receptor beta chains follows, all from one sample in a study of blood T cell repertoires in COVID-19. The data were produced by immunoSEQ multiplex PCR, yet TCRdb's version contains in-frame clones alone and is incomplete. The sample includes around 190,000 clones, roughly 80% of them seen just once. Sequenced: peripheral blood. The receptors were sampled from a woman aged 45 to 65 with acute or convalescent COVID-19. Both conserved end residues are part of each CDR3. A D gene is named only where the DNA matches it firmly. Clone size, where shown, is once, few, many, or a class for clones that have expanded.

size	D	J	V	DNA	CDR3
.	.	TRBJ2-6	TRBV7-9	TGTGCCAGCAGCCCAGATAACTCTGGGGCCAACGTCCTGACTTTC	CASSPDNSGANVLTF
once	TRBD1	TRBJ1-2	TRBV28	TGTGCCAGCAGGGTCCCGGGACAGGGTAAATATGGCTACACCTTC	CASRVPGQGKYGYTF
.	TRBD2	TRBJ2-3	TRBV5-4	TGTGCCAGCAGCTTGGCCGGGACTAGAACATCAGATACGCAGTATTTT	CASSLAGTRTSDTQYF
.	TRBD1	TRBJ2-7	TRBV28	TGTGCCAGCAGCTCCTCCGGGACAGGGTCCTACGAGCAGTACTTC	CASSSSGTGSYEQYF
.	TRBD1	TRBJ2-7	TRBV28	TGTGCCAGCAGTTTGACAGGGGGTCAAATCTACGAGCAGTACTTC	CASSLTGGQIYEQYF
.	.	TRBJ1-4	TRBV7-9	TGTGCCAGCAGCTCGTGGGGCCAGGGCCATGCTAATGAAAAACTGTTTTTT	CASSSWGQGHANEKLFF
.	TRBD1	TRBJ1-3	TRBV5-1	TGCGCCAGCAGCTCACAGGGGGCATCAGGTGGAAACACCATATATTTT	CASSSQGASGGNTIYF
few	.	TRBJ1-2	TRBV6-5	TGTGCCAGCAGTCTCGAGCCGAGGACTTTGGATGGCTACACCTTC	CASSLEPRTLDGYTF
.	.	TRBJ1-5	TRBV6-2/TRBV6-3	TGTGCCAGCAGACCTCGGAGAGTCGGGGATCAGCCCCAGCATTTT	CASRPRRVGDQPQHF
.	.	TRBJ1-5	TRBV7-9	TGTGCCAGCAGCTTTAGCGATAGCAATCAGCCCCAGCATTTT	CASSFSDSNQPQHF
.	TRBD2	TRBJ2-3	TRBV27	TGTGCCAGCAGTTTGAGAAATAGCGGGGGGGTTTTAGATACGCAGTATTTT	CASSLRNSGGVLDTQYF
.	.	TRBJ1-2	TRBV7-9	TGTGCCAGCAGCGACCGGGTATGGCAGGGGACGAGATATGACTATGGCTACACCTTC	CASSDRVWQGTRYDYGYTF
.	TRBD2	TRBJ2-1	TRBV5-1	TGCGCCAGCAGCCCCGATAGGGGACTAGCGGGAGTGGAGCAGTTCTTC	CASSPDRGLAGVEQFF
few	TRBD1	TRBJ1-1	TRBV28	TGTGCCAGCAGTTCCGTCGGGACAGGGAAGACTGAAGCTTTCTTT	CASSSVGTGKTEAFF
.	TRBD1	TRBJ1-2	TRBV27	TGTGCCAGCAGTTCTGACAGGGGAGGAAGTGGCTACACCTTC	CASSSDRGGSGYTF
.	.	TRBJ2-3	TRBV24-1	TGTGCCACCAGTGACTGGGGAGCGGCTAGCGCGGCGGATACGCAGTATTTT	CATSDWGAASAADTQYF
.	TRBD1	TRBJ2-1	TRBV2	TGTGCCAGCAGTCCTAACGGACAGGGGTACAATGAGCAGTTCTTC	CASSPNGQGYNEQFF
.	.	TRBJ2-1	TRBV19	TGTGCCAGTAGTGTAGCTTCGACAGTTAATGAGCAGTTCTTC	CASSVASTVNEQFF
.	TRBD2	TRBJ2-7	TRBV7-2	TGTGCCAGCAGCTTAGACGGCGGGGGATCGCCCTACGAGCAGTACTTC	CASSLDGGGSPYEQYF
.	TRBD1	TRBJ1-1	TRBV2	TGTGCCAGCAGCTCCGGACAGGGAAGTGCTGAAGCTTTCTTT	CASSSGQGSAEAFF
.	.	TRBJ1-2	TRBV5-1	TGCGCCAGCAGCCCTAACGGACCAGGGGACTATGGCTACACCTTC	CASSPNGPGDYGYTF
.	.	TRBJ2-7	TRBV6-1	TGTGCCAGCAGTGAAGTCCTAGGACAGACCTACGAGCAGTACTTC	CASSEVLGQTYEQYF